This record covers a single TCR beta chain. The antigen is unknown. Germline CDR1 is MDHEN and CDR2 is SYDVKM. V was cut by 8 bases and J by 6 bases, with 23 bases left in between. CDR3 length: 16 residues. This entry comes from a study of beta chain features in type 1 diabetes. Study observations and caveats: Whether TCRB rearrangement is influenced by HLA type went unresolved here.

Expressed TCRB transcripts were sequenced because the isolated RNA had all been reverse transcribed beforehand. Data came from immunoSEQ multiplex PCR; TCRdb stores just in-frame clones and leaves some out. The sample lists under 450,000 clones; approximately 15% were seen once. A single heparinised draw of approximately 0.11 L on average was taken per donor. Based on CD45RO/CCR7/CD25/CD127/CD95/CD27, CD4+ regulatory, stem cell-like memory, naive and central memory cells were sorted. This rearrangement joins TRBV28 to TRBJ2-1, with a weak D call TRBD2 (6 bases). This TCR was recovered from a young man in good health. Sequenced input: naive CD4+ T cells from blood. This chain's CDR3 is CASSGVGRRVSNEQFF. The CDR3 bases are TGTGCCAGCTCCGGCGTGGGCAGGAGGGTGTCCAATGAGCAGTTCTTC.